These T cell receptor beta chains were read from a single sample in a study of T cells in localized non-small cell lung cancer. TCRdb's table, derived via immunoSEQ multiplex PCR, lists solely in-frame clones and lacks some. Of around 35,000 clones in the sample, about 92% were seen once. Sequences were derived from peripheral blood, sampled before any cancer treatment. Receptors originate from a female donor over 55 with stage I lung adenocarcinoma. The CDR3 runs from the conserved cysteine through the conserved F or W. Each record gives: J gene, D gene, clone size, V gene, CDR3 DNA, CDR3 protein. A D gene is named only where the DNA matches it firmly. The size entry is marked missing in some rows and otherwise reads once, few, many or a size class.

j_call: TRBJ1-2
d_call: TRBD1
clone_size: NA
v_call: TRBV6-5
cdr3_nt: TGTGCCAGCGGGGCGACAGGGCTACTTTCTGGCTACACCTTC
cdr3_aa: CASGATGLLSGYTF

j_call: TRBJ1-4
d_call: TRBD1
clone_size: NA
v_call: TRBV6-5
cdr3_nt: TGTGCCAGCAGGCCGGGACAGGTCAATGAAAAACTGTTTTTT
cdr3_aa: CASRPGQVNEKLFF

j_call: TRBJ1-1
d_call: NA
clone_size: NA
v_call: TRBV4-3
cdr3_nt: TGCGCCAGCAGCCAAGATGGGGGTACTGAAGCTTTCTTT
cdr3_aa: CASSQDGGTEAFF

j_call: TRBJ2-7
d_call: NA
clone_size: NA
v_call: TRBV18
cdr3_nt: TGTGCCAGCTCACCACCATCAGGCTACGAGCAGTACTTC
cdr3_aa: CASSPPSGYEQYF

j_call: TRBJ1-2
d_call: TRBD1
clone_size: NA
v_call: TRBV6-5
cdr3_nt: TGTGCCAGCACCTTGCCGGGACAGGGCTATGGCTACACCTTC
cdr3_aa: CASTLPGQGYGYTF

j_call: TRBJ1-2
d_call: NA
clone_size: NA
v_call: TRBV7-2
cdr3_nt: TGTGCCAGCAGCTTAGGGCAAGAACCTTACTATGGCTACACCTTC
cdr3_aa: CASSLGQEPYYGYTF

j_call: TRBJ1-1
d_call: NA
clone_size: NA
v_call: TRBV18
cdr3_nt: TGTGCCAGCTCAACAACCTATGGACAGCCGAACACTGAAGCTTTCTTT
cdr3_aa: CASSTTYGQPNTEAFF

j_call: TRBJ1-4
d_call: NA
clone_size: NA
v_call: TRBV29-1
cdr3_nt: TGCAGCGTTGGTCAGGGGAAAGAAAAACTGTTTTTT
cdr3_aa: CSVGQGKEKLFF

j_call: TRBJ2-5
d_call: NA
clone_size: NA
v_call: TRBV5-4
cdr3_nt: TGTGCCAGCAGCGTAGCCGGGTTGCAAGAGACCCAGTACTTC
cdr3_aa: CASSVAGLQETQYF

j_call: TRBJ1-2
d_call: NA
clone_size: NA
v_call: TRBV5-1
cdr3_nt: TGCGCCAGCAGCCTTTCCATCTCGACAGGCGAGGAGAGAAACACCTTC
cdr3_aa: CASSLSISTGEERNTF

j_call: TRBJ2-5
d_call: TRBD1
clone_size: NA
v_call: TRBV28
cdr3_nt: TGTGCCAGCAGTTCATCGGACAGGGCGGAACAAGAGACCCAGTACTTC
cdr3_aa: CASSSSDRAEQETQYF

j_call: TRBJ1-5
d_call: NA
clone_size: NA
v_call: TRBV29-1
cdr3_nt: TGCAGCGTTGTGGAAACAGGTACCAATCAGCCCCAGCATTTT
cdr3_aa: CSVVETGTNQPQHF

j_call: TRBJ1-5
d_call: TRBD1
clone_size: few
v_call: TRBV5-8
cdr3_nt: TGTGCCAGCAGCCCGGACAGGGAAAGGTATCAGCCCCAGCATTTT
cdr3_aa: CASSPDRERYQPQHF

j_call: TRBJ2-1
d_call: TRBD1
clone_size: NA
v_call: TRBV4-2
cdr3_nt: TGTGCCAGCAGCCCGGGACAGAGCTCCTACAATGAGCAGTTCTTC
cdr3_aa: CASSPGQSSYNEQFF

j_call: TRBJ1-2
d_call: NA
clone_size: NA
v_call: TRBV28
cdr3_nt: TGTGCCAGCAGGACGGTTAACTATGGCTACACCTTC
cdr3_aa: CASRTVNYGYTF

j_call: TRBJ1-5
d_call: NA
clone_size: NA
v_call: TRBV28
cdr3_nt: TGTGCCAGCAGTGGGGGGCAGCCCCAGCATTTT
cdr3_aa: CASSGGQPQHF

j_call: TRBJ1-3
d_call: NA
clone_size: NA
v_call: TRBV9
cdr3_nt: TGTGCCAGCAGCGTAGGAGGGCCGACCTCTGGAAACACCATATATTTT
cdr3_aa: CASSVGGPTSGNTIYF

j_call: TRBJ2-2
d_call: NA
clone_size: NA
v_call: TRBV10-3
cdr3_nt: TGTGCCATCAGTGAGTCAGGGAGAAAGAACACCGGGGAGCTGTTTTTT
cdr3_aa: CAISESGRKNTGELFF

j_call: TRBJ2-5
d_call: NA
clone_size: NA
v_call: TRBV30
cdr3_nt: TGTGCCTGGGGACGGGAGCAAGAGACCCAGTACTTC
cdr3_aa: CAWGREQETQYF

j_call: TRBJ2-1
d_call: TRBD2
clone_size: NA
v_call: TRBV27
cdr3_nt: TGTGCCAGCAGTTTTAAGCTTTCCATGACCAGCGGGGGGTACAATGAGCAGTTCTTC
cdr3_aa: CASSFKLSMTSGGYNEQFF

j_call: TRBJ1-2
d_call: NA
clone_size: NA
v_call: TRBV5-6
cdr3_nt: TGTGCCAGCAGCCCCACCGGCGGATTCTATGGCTACACCTTC
cdr3_aa: CASSPTGGFYGYTF

j_call: TRBJ2-5
d_call: NA
clone_size: NA
v_call: TRBV18
cdr3_nt: TGTGCCAGCTCACCACCCGGGCAGAGCCCAGAGACCCAGTACTTC
cdr3_aa: CASSPPGQSPETQYF

j_call: TRBJ1-3
d_call: NA
clone_size: NA
v_call: TRBV30
cdr3_nt: TGTGCCCGGAGTACTTCTGGAAACACCATATATTTT
cdr3_aa: CARSTSGNTIYF

j_call: TRBJ2-3
d_call: NA
clone_size: NA
v_call: TRBV9
cdr3_nt: TGTGCCAGCAGTCGGGGCAGATCCACAGATACGCAGTATTTT
cdr3_aa: CASSRGRSTDTQYF

j_call: TRBJ2-3
d_call: NA
clone_size: NA
v_call: TRBV6-6
cdr3_nt: TGTGCCAGCAGCTCTAATGGAGATACGCAGTATTTT
cdr3_aa: CASSSNGDTQYF

j_call: TRBJ2-2
d_call: NA
clone_size: NA
v_call: TRBV9
cdr3_nt: TGTGCCAGCAGCGTAGGAGGCGACGGGGAGCTGTTTTTT
cdr3_aa: CASSVGGDGELFF

j_call: TRBJ2-5
d_call: NA
clone_size: once
v_call: TRBV7-3
cdr3_nt: TGTGCCAGCAGCGCCACAGGTGCGGAGACCCAGTACTTC
cdr3_aa: CASSATGAETQYF

j_call: TRBJ2-1
d_call: NA
clone_size: NA
v_call: TRBV21-1
cdr3_nt: TGTGCCAGCAGCAAAGGAAATCACAGAGGCTCCTACAATGAGCAGTTCTTC
cdr3_aa: CASSKGNHRGSYNEQFF

j_call: TRBJ2-1
d_call: NA
clone_size: NA
v_call: TRBV4-3
cdr3_nt: TGCGCCAGCAGCCAAGATTTTGCTAGCTTCAGTAATGAGCAGTTCTTC
cdr3_aa: CASSQDFASFSNEQFF

j_call: TRBJ1-1
d_call: NA
clone_size: NA
v_call: TRBV18
cdr3_nt: TGTGCCAGCTCACTCGGGGCGATGAACACTGAAGCTTTCTTT
cdr3_aa: CASSLGAMNTEAFF

j_call: TRBJ1-2
d_call: TRBD1
clone_size: NA
v_call: TRBV28
cdr3_nt: TGTGCCAGCAGTTTCATAAGGACAGGGAACTATGGCTACACCTTC
cdr3_aa: CASSFIRTGNYGYTF

j_call: TRBJ2-1
d_call: NA
clone_size: few
v_call: TRBV21-1
cdr3_nt: TGTGCCAGCAGCAAAGCCAGACAGGGTTCCCCGAGAGGAGACAATGAGCAGTTCTTC
cdr3_aa: CASSKARQGSPRGDNEQFF

j_call: TRBJ1-1
d_call: NA
clone_size: once
v_call: TRBV10-3
cdr3_nt: TGTGCCATCAGTGAGGAGGGGGGTGGGACTGAAGCTTTCTTT
cdr3_aa: CAISEEGGGTEAFF